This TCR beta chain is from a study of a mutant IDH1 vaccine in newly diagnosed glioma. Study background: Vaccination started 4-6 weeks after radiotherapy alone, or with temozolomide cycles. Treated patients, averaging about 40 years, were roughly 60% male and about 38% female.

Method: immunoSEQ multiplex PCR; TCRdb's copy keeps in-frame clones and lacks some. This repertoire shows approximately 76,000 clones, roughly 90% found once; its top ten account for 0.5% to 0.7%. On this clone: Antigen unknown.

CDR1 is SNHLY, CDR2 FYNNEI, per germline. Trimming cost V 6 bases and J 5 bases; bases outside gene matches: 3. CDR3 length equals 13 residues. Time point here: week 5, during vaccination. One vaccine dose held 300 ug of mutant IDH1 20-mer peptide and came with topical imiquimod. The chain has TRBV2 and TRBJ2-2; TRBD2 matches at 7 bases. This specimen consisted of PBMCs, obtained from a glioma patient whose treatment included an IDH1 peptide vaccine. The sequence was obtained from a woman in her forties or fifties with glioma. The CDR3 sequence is CASSGEGTGELFF. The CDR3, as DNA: TGTGCCAGCAGCGGGGAGGGAACCGGGGAGCTGTTTTTT.